The sequence of this T cell receptor (beta chain) was determined in a study of shared clonotypes between healthy human individuals. Findings and caveats of the study: Only blood samples were collected, and tissue repertoires likely differ.

In the case of this clone: Its antigen is currently unknown.

The donors were all Caucasian adults (living in Nashville, Tennessee). Sequencing was at deep level. TCRdb's table, derived via immunoSEQ multiplex PCR, lists solely in-frame clones and lacks some. The table lists approximately 2.5 million clones, roughly 92% of them singletons, with around 0.15% in the top ten. There are 12 residues in the CDR3. The ends were cut back, 6 bases at V and 4 bases at J, with 9 bases in the middle. Germline lookup yields CDR1 MNHNS and CDR2 SASEGT. This rearrangement joins TRBV6-1 to TRBJ1-2; D perhaps matches TRBD1 (6 bases). The sequence was collected from a man younger than 35 in good health. The sequenced material came from naive CD4+ T cells sorted from blood. Documented subset: CD45RA+ positively selected. The CDR3 coding sequence is TGTGCCAGCAGAGCAGGGGTCTATGGCTACACCTTC. Its translation: CASRAGVYGYTF.